Shown below are 28 T cell receptor beta chains from a single sample sequenced in a study of blood T cell repertoires in COVID-19 (TCRdb year 2020). Library generation was performed with the immunoSEQ multiplex PCR assay. The immuneACCESS repertoire file appears here via TCRdb, limited to in-frame rearrangements. These files lack a portion of the clones; in checked studies, under half of the deficit traces to unresolved V genes, and the cause of the others is not known. This sample comprises approximately 300,000 clones, around four fifths of them detected only once. 1% to 1.5% of the sample rests with the top ten. The sequenced sample was peripheral blood. The receptors stem from a woman aged 50 to 60 with acute or convalescent COVID-19.

This clone has only one observation. The chain joins TRBV2 to TRBJ2-3; 12 nucleotides agree with TRBD2. The junction had 13 bases not matched to a gene; V was cut back by 6 bases and J by 3 bases. The CDR3 extends over 18 amino acids. Germline V gene sequence: CDR1 SNHLY, CDR2 FYNNEI. The CDR3 loop is CASSLLAGGPRVTDTQYF. The CDR3, as DNA: TGTGCCAGCAGCCTCCTAGCGGGAGGGCCGCGAGTAACAGATACGCAGTATTTT.

V and J are TRBV29-1 and TRBJ1-2, with 9 bases fitting TRBD1. Germline V gene sequence: CDR1 SQVTM, CDR2 ANQGSEA. Trimming took 4 bases from V and 3 from J; bases not matched to a gene: 6. The CDR3 loop spans 14 amino acids. The CDR3 reads CSVGGTGTYYGYTF. As DNA, the CDR3 is TGCAGCGTTGGGGGGACAGGGACATACTATGGCTACACCTTC.

This clone showed up just a few times. V gene TRBV18 combines with J gene TRBJ1-3, with D unresolved. This CDR3 has 13 amino acids. The V and J ends lost 5 bases and 2 bases respectively, with 7 bases between them. From germline, CDR1 is KGHSH and CDR2 LQKENI. CDR3 loop: CASSLGAGNTIYF. CDR3 DNA sequence: TGTGCCAGCTCATTGGGAGCTGGAAACACCATATATTTT.

The chain carries TRBV30 and TRBJ2-7; no clear D gene. The CDR3 is 13 amino acids. Per germline, CDR1 GTSNPN and CDR2 SVGIG (reference sequence). Trimming shortened V by 1 base and J by 5 bases, and 12 bases separated the two germline ends. CDR3 region: CAWSGILAHEQYF. For the CDR3, the DNA is TGTGCCTGGAGTGGTATCCTGGCCCACGAGCAGTACTTC.

The chain has TRBV29-1 and TRBJ1-4, with TRBD1 matching over 10 bases. V lost 5 bases to trimming and J lost 8 bases; unmatched junction nucleotides: 5. There are 13 residues in the CDR3. Germline V gene data show CDR1 as SQVTM and CDR2 as ANQGSEA. The chain's CDR3 is CSVLGQGDEKLFF. The CDR3 DNA reads TGCAGCGTTTTAGGACAGGGGGACGAAAAACTGTTTTTT.

The chain joins TRBV19 to TRBJ1-6; no definite D call. This CDR3 spans 13 amino acids. Trimming pared 5 bases from V and 7 bases from J, leaving 9 bases between. Germline CDR1 is LNHDA and CDR2 is SQIVND (reference sequence). The CDR3 coding sequence is TGTGCCAGTAGTGAACAGAACAATTCACCCCTCCACTTT. Translated: CASSEQNNSPLHF.

This clone was detected ten times or more. This specimen includes other DNA sequences encoding the same CDR3. This rearrangement joins TRBV7-2 to TRBJ2-7; 8 bases are shared with TRBD2. Germline CDR1 is SGHTA and CDR2 is FQGNSA. J was trimmed by 2 bases and V by 2 bases; bases with no gene match: 5. The CDR3 has 15 residues. The CDR3 is CASSLLAGGPYEQYF. Written as DNA, the CDR3 is TGTGCCAGCAGCTTACTCGCGGGAGGTCCCTACGAGCAGTACTTC.

The gene calls are TRBV14 and TRBJ2-1; 9 bases map to TRBD1. The CDR3 contains 11 residues. J gave up 16 bases and V 4 bases, and 5 bases lay outside the gene matches. CDR1 SGHDN and CDR2 FVKESK come from the germline V gene. The CDR3 DNA reads as TGTGCCAGCAGCCCCGGGACAGGGAGATTCTTC. This codes for CASSPGTGRFF.

The chain combines TRBV2 with TRBJ2-7; D perhaps matches TRBD2 (6 bases). Trimming took 4 bases from V and 3 from J, leaving 13 bases between them. The CDR3 spans 14 residues. CDR1 SNHLY and CDR2 FYNNEI come from the germline V gene. CDR3 sequence: CASSVSKEGYEQYV. CDR3 bases: TGTGCCAGCAGTGTATCAAAGGAGGGCTACGAGCAGTACGTC.

This chain links TRBV18 with TRBJ1-4, with TRBD1 matching 7 bases. V lost 3 bases, J lost 5 bases, and 3 bases stayed unmatched. Germline V CDR1 and CDR2: KGHSH, LQKENI. The CDR3 is 14 residues long. The DNA for the CDR3 is TGTGCCAGCTCACCGACGGGACAGAATGAAAAACTGTTTTTT. This translates into CASSPTGQNEKLFF.

The chain combines TRBV5-4 with TRBJ1-1; D might be TRBD1 (6 bases). This CDR3 has 14 amino acids. The germline V and J ends were trimmed by 1 base and 2 bases, with 9 bases remaining between them. Germline-derived CDR1 and CDR2 are SGHNT and YYREEE (reference sequence). The DNA of the CDR3 is TGTGCCAGCAGCTTGCAGGGGAGAAACACTGAAGCTTTCTTT. Its translation: CASSLQGRNTEAFF.

CDR3 sequence: CSVTGISEKLFF. The CDR3 region has the DNA TGCAGCGTTACAGGGATCTCTGAAAAACTGTTTTTT. The rearrangement uses TRBV29-1 and TRBJ1-4, with D possibly matching TRBD1 (6 bases). V lost 5 bases to trimming and J lost 7 bases, with 11 bases between them. The CDR3 is 12 residues long. The V gene's germline CDR1 is SQVTM and CDR2 ANQGSEA.

CDR3 residues: CASSLARSTDTQYF. The CDR3 bases are TGTGCCAGCAGCTTAGCTAGAAGCACAGATACGCAGTATTTT. The chain uses TRBV7-6 and TRBJ2-3; D is unclear. With 0 bases removed from V and 0 bases from J, the gap between germline ends came to 4 bases. Per germline, CDR1 SGHVS and CDR2 FNYEAQ. The CDR3 runs to 14 residues.

This clone came up a few times. This chain connects TRBV6-1 to TRBJ2-7; 12 bases align to TRBD2. Germline loops: CDR1 MNHNS, CDR2 SASEGT. J was trimmed by 7 bases and V by 1 base; bases with no gene match: 2. This CDR3 contains 14 residues. CDR3 coding DNA: TGTGCCAGCAGTGAAGGACTAGCGGGAGATGAGCAGTACTTC. It translates to CASSEGLAGDEQYF.

The V gene is TRBV10-3, the J gene TRBJ2-2; no definite D call. CDR1 ENHRY and CDR2 SYGVKD come from the germline V gene. V dropped 3 bases and J dropped 2 bases, with 7 bases sitting between them. This CDR3 region has 14 residues. CDR3 residues: CAISDGVNTGELFF. In DNA form, the CDR3 reads TGTGCCATCAGTGACGGAGTCAACACCGGGGAGCTGTTTTTT.

The chain uses TRBV9 and TRBJ2-5; 9 nucleotides agree with TRBD2. CDR3 size: 15 residues. Losses at the gene ends were 0 bases for V and 4 bases for J; bases not matched to a gene: 4. In germline, CDR1 is SGDLS, CDR2 YYNGEE. CDR3 bases: TGTGCCAGCAGCGTAGCTCCACTAGCGGGAGAGACCCAGTACTTC. Translating gives CASSVAPLAGETQYF.

The count of this clone is one. The J gene is TRBJ1-1, the V gene TRBV19; 7 bases fit TRBD1. This CDR3 comprises 16 residues. Germline CDR1 reads LNHDA; CDR2 reads SQIVND (reference sequence). V was clipped by 5 bases and J by 0 bases; unmatched bases: 9. The CDR3 bases are TGTGCCAGTAGTTTCGCAGGGGGGAACATGAACACTGAAGCTTTCTTT. This encodes CASSFAGGNMNTEAFF.

This sequence joins TRBV12-3 or TRBV12-4 and TRBJ1-1; the D gene is possibly TRBD1 (5 bases). This CDR3 comprises 13 residues. V was shortened by 5 bases and J by 7 bases, with 14 bases between the two germline ends. The CDR3 nucleotides are TGTGCCAGCAGTCTCCCCGCCGACAGTGAAGCTTTCTTT. This codes for CASSLPADSEAFF.

V and J are TRBV7-3 and TRBJ2-2; weak D call: TRBD1 (5 bases). CDR1 and CDR2 (germline): SGHTA, FQGTGA. The V end was cut by 8 bases, the J end by 7 bases, with 17 bases between. There are 14 residues in the CDR3. In nucleotides, the CDR3 is TGTGCCAGCGGGTCCCAGGGCCGCAGCGGGGAGCTGTTTTTT. This sequence encodes CASGSQGRSGELFF.

The V gene is TRBV15, the J gene TRBJ1-1; TRBD1 agrees at 7 bases. The CDR3 is made up of 14 amino acids. Germline V gene data show CDR1 as LNHNV and CDR2 as YYDKDF (reference sequence). The J segment lost 9 bases and the V segment lost 1 base, leaving 8 bases of the junction unmatched. In nucleotides, the CDR3 is TGTGCCACCAGCAGAGCTTGGGACAGCTTAAAAGCTTTCTTT. Amino acids: CATSRAWDSLKAFF. The variable domain in full, completed from reference TRBV15 and TRBJ1-1, reads DAMVIQNPRYQVTQFGKPVTLSCSQTLNHNVMYWYQQKSSQAPKLLFHYYDKDFNNEADTPDNFQSRRPNTSFCFLDIRSPGLGDTAMYLCATSRAWDSLKAFFGQGTRLTVV.

This chain links TRBV20-1 with TRBJ2-7; possible D gene TRBD1, 6 bases. V was shortened by 6 bases and J by 5 bases, with 11 bases between the two germline ends. The germline V gene has CDR1 DFQATT and CDR2 SNEGSKA (reference sequence). The CDR3 runs to 11 residues. The CDR3 loop reads CSANRVDEQYF. The CDR3 DNA follows: TGCAGTGCAAACAGGGTCGACGAGCAGTACTTC.

The chain couples TRBV5-1 to TRBJ2-5; TRBD2 is a possible D gene (6 bases). The CDR3 is made up of 16 amino acids. V lost 4 bases to trimming and J lost 2 bases, with 18 bases between them. Germline V gives CDR1 SGHRS, CDR2 YFSETQ. The CDR3 DNA reads TGCGCCAGCAGCACTGGAAGTTACGGGGGTCAAGAGACCCAGTACTTC. Its protein is CASSTGSYGGQETQYF.

This clone occurred a few times. The chain recombines TRBV2 with TRBJ2-5; tentative D call: TRBD2 (5 bases). Trimming removed 8 bases from V and 2 bases from J, with 12 bases in between. Germline CDR1 and CDR2: SNHLY and FYNNEI. CDR3 length: 13 amino acids. CDR3 region: CASRGFGQETQYF. CDR3 DNA sequence: TGTGCCAGCCGAGGGTTTGGGCAAGAGACCCAGTACTTC.

This clone was observed a few times. The chain links TRBV3-1 (or the pseudogene TRBV3-2) to TRBJ2-7, with 13 bases identical to TRBD2. The CDR3 is 17 residues long. Germline loops: CDR1 LGHDT, CDR2 YNNKEL (reference sequence). The V and J ends lost 1 base and 5 bases, in that order; junction bases with no gene match: 8. CDR3 nucleotides: TGTGCCAGCAGCCAAGTAATACTAGCGGGGGGGAAGGACGAGCAGTACGTC. Protein: CASSQVILAGGKDEQYV.

The chain is built from TRBV30 and TRBJ2-1; possible D gene TRBD2, 5 bases. CDR3 size: 14 residues. Germline V CDR1 and CDR2: GTSNPN, SVGIG (reference sequence). V lost 4 bases to trimming and J lost 5 bases, with 15 bases between them. In DNA, the CDR3 is TGTGCCTGGACGGAGGATAGTATAAACAATGAGCAGTTCTTC. Its translation is CAWTEDSINNEQFF.

The CDR3 protein is CASSKGQPGHLPYEQYF. CDR3 DNA: TGTGCCAGTAGTAAAGGACAGCCGGGGCACCTTCCTTATGAGCAGTACTTC. The V gene is TRBV19, the J gene TRBJ2-7; D might be TRBD1 (6 bases). The V end was cut by 4 bases, the J end by 7 bases, with 26 bases between. The germline CDR1 and CDR2 sequences are LNHDA and SQIVND (reference sequence). The CDR3 runs to 17 residues. Combining the CDR3 with reference TRBV19 and TRBJ2-7 gives the whole variable domain DGGITQSPKYLFRKEGQNVTLSCEQNLNHDAMYWYRQDPGQGLRLIYYSQIVNDFQKGDIAEGYSVSREKKESFPLTVTSAQKNPTAFYLCASSKGQPGHLPYEQYFGPGTRLTVT.

This chain joins TRBV6-1 and TRBJ2-2; 13 nucleotides line up with TRBD2. In germline, CDR1 is MNHNS, CDR2 SASEGT. With V trimmed by 6 bases and J by 3 bases, 7 bases remained unmatched. The CDR3 totals 17 residues. CDR3 nucleotide sequence: TGTGCCAGCAGCGAACTAGCGGGGGGGCCATACACCGGGGAGCTGTTTTTT. It translates to CASSELAGGPYTGELFF.

The V call is TRBV30, the J call TRBJ1-3; 8 positions agree with TRBD1. From germline, CDR1 is GTSNPN and CDR2 SVGIG (reference sequence). V shed 3 bases, J shed 0 bases, and the junction held 4 bases outside the gene matches. This CDR3 region has 15 residues. The chain's CDR3 is CAWSRGQDSGNTIYF. CDR3 sequence (DNA): TGTGCCTGGAGCAGGGGGCAGGACTCTGGAAACACCATATATTTT.